These T cell receptor beta chains were read from a single sample in a study of T cells in Graves' hyperthyroidism and ophthalmopathy. TCRdb itself ran the multiplex PCR reads through MiXCR, one entry per CDR3 protein. The table includes roughly 640,000 distinct CDR3 sequences, approximately 15% detected once. The specimen was blood. The receptors shown here come from a woman in her 40s with Graves' ophthalmopathy. Each CDR3 is given without its conserved first and last residue.

v_call cdr3_length cdr3_aa
TRBV28 12 ASSYRVNTGELF
TRBV30 12 AWKKDGGSNIQY
TRBV11-3 13 ASSLEASGSHEQF
TRBV2 12 ASSAPGTSGEQY
TRBV18 11 ASSPGVSSEQY
TRBV5-1 15 ASSPGTSGGSTDTQY
TRBV9 17 ASSVGRTTSDPHQETQY
TRBV7-9 14 ASSSTFWRPQETQY
TRBV18 12 ASSPGMEKKTQY
TRBV12-3/TRBV12-4 14 ASSLYRGQNTGELV
TRBV6-1 13 ASKEGGAGANVLT
TRBV6-1 14 ASSEILGQGFNEQY
TRBV5-8 11 ASSLDGFDGGY
TRBV28 11 ASSLRTEYGYT
TRBV12-3/TRBV12-4 12 ASSFRQSNSPLH
TRBV27 12 ASSLFGTDYEQY
TRBV10-3 10 AARNSNQPQH
TRBV18 10 ASSPHGSEAF
TRBV11-2 12 ASSSTLGNQPQH
TRBV7-6 13 ASSLRLTGKDEQY
TRBV29-1 12 SVEDRGRTDTQY
TRBV18 14 ASSPPSDTSGNTIY
TRBV12-3/TRBV12-4 13 ASRRGGSGTGELF
TRBV20-1 12 SAPVGAMNTEAF
TRBV11-2 13 ASSGGADNNSPLH
TRBV2 13 ASSESRSPDGIQY
TRBV18 12 ASSPQSSNTEAF
TRBV29-1 10 SAPDPTDTQY
TRBV11-2 13 ASSLRDPREETQY
TRBV28 12 ASTLTGFKGGYT
TRBV5-5 15 ASSLAPGLGGADTQY
TRBV20-1 8 SSWGNGYT
TRBV6-1 14 ASSVYYQPQVDGYT
TRBV7-2 16 ASSLGRGGGASFYEQY
TRBV20-1 15 SARDSALNLYNSPLH
TRBV11-2 11 ASSLLQAHIQY
TRBV7-9 13 ASSSGQGRYSGYT
TRBV10-2 13 ASSESGDRISPLH
TRBV11-2 12 ASSASGSLYEQY
TRBV24-1 15 ATSWGTSGRWADTQY
TRBV3-1 11 ASSQAYDQPQH
TRBV20-1 12 SAPKPGGTDTQY